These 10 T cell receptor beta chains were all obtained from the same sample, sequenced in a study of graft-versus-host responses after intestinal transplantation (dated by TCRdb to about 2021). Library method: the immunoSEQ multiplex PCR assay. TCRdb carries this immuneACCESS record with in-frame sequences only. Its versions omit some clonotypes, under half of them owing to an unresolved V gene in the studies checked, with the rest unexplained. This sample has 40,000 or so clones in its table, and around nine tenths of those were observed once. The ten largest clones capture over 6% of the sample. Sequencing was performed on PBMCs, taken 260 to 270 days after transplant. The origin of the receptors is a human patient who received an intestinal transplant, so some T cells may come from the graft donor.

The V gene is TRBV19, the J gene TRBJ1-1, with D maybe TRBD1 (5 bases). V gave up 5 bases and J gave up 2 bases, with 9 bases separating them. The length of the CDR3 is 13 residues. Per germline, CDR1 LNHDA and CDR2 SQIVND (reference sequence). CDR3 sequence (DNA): TGTGCCAGTAGTTGGGACTATAACACTGAAGCTTTCTTT. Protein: CASSWDYNTEAFF.

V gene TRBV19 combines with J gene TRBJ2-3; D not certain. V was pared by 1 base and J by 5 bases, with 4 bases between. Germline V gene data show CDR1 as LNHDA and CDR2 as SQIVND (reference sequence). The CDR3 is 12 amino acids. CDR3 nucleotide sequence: TGTGCCAGTAGTATAGGGAGAGATACGCAGTATTTT. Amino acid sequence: CASSIGRDTQYF.

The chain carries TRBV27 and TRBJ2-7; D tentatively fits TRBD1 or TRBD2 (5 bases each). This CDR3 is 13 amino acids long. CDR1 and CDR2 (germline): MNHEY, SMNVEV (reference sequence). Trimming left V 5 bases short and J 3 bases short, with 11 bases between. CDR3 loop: CASSPGADYEQYF. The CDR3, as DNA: TGTGCCAGCAGTCCCGGGGCCGACTACGAGCAGTACTTC.

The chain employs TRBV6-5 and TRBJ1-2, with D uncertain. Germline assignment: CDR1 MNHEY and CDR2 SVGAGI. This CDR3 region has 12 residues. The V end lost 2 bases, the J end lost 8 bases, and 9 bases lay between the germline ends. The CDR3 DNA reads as TGTGCCAGCAGTTACGAAGGGTCCGGCTACACCTTC. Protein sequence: CASSYEGSGYTF.

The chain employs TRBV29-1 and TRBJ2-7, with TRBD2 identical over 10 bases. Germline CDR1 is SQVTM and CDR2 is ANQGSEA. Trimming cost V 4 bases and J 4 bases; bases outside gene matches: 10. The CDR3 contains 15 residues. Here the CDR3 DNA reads TGCAGCGTTGGGGAGATTATGACTAGCGGGTACGAGCAGTACTTC. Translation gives CSVGEIMTSGYEQYF.

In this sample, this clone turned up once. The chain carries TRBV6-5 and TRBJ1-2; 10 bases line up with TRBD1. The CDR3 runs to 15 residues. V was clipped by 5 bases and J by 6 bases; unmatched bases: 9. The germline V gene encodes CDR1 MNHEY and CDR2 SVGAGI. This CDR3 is CASSRWTGGSDGYTF. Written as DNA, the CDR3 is TGTGCCAGCAGTCGATGGACAGGGGGGTCCGATGGCTACACCTTC.

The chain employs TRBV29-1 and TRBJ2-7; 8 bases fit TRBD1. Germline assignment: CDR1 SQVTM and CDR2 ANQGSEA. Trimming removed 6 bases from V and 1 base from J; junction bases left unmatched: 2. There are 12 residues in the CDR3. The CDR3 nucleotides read TGCAGCGTCAGGACAGGGTCCTACGAGCAGTACTTC. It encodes CSVRTGSYEQYF.

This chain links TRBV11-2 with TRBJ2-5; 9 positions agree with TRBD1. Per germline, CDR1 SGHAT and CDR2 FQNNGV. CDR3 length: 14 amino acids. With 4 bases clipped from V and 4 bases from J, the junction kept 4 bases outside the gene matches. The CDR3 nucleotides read TGTGCCAGCAGCTCTTCGACAGGGGGAGAGACCCAGTACTTC. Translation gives CASSSSTGGETQYF.

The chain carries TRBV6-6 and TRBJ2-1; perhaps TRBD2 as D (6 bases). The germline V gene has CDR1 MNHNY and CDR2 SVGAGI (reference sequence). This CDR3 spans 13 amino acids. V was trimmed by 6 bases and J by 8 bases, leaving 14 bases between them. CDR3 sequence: CASSLGRVDEQFF. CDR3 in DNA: TGTGCCAGCAGCCTCGGGAGAGTGGATGAGCAGTTCTTC.

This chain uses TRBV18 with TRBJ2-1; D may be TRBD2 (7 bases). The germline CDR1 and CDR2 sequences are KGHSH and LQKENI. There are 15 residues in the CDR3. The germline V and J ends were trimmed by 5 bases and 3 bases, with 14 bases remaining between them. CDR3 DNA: TGTGCCAGCTCAAGGGGGGGACTGAGCTACAATGAGCAGTTCTTC. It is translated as CASSRGGLSYNEQFF.